This TCR beta chain was obtained from a study of chemoradiotherapy in HPV16-positive cancers. Overall study findings and caveats: Candidate HPV-specific clones and E7-related TCR motifs grew in tumor during treatment.

Of note for this clone: What it binds is not known.

The data were produced by immunoSEQ multiplex PCR, yet TCRdb's version contains in-frame clones alone and is incomplete. Among tens of thousands of clones listed, 88% were seen once. Repertoires were sampled repeatedly during chemoradiotherapy. The CDR3 runs to 16 residues. CDR1 ENHRY and CDR2 SYGVKD come from the germline V gene. J gave up 3 bases and V 2 bases, and 7 bases lay outside the gene matches. The sequence came from a human donor with HPV-associated anogenital cancer. The V call is TRBV10-3, the J call TRBJ2-7; 10 bases match TRBD2. Sequencing used blood, obtained from a patient who underwent chemoradiotherapy. The CDR3 sequence is CAISENLAGDGYEQYF. The CDR3 bases are TGTGCCATCAGTGAGAATCTAGCGGGAGATGGCTACGAGCAGTACTTC.